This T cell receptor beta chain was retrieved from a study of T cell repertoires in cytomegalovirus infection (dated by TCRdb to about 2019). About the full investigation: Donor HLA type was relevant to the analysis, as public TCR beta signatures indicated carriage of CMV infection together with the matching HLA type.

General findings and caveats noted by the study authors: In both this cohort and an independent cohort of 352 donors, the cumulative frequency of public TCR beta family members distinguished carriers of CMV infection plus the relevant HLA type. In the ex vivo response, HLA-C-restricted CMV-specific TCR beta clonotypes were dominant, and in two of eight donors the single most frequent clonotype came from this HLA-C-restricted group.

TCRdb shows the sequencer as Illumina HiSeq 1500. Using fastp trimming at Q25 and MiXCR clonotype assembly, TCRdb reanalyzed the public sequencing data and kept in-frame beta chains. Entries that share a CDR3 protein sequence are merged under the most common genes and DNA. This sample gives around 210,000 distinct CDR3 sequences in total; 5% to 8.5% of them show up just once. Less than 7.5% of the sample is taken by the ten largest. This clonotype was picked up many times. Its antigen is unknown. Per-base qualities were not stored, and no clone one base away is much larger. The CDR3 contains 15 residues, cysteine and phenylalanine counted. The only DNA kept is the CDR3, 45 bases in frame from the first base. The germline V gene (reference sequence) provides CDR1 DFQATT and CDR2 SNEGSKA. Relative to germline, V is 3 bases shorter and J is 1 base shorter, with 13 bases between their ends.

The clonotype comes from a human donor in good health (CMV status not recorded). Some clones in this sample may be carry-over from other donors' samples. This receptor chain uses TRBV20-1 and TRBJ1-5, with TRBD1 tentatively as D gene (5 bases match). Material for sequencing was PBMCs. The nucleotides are TGCAGTGCTAGGGGGACTGTCCAAAGCAATCAGCCCCAGCATTTT. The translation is CSARGTVQSNQPQHF.